This T cell receptor (beta chain) was found in a study of molecular identifiers for immune sequencing clone quantification. The CDR3 loop spans 14 amino acids. The J segment lost 2 bases and the V segment lost 6 bases, leaving 7 bases of the junction unmatched. Looked up from germline, CDR1 is MNHEY and CDR2 is SVGEGT. About this clonotype: Its antigen is unknown.

Whole-study results and caveats: Clones that had above 20 RNA copies took up over 99% of effector molecules but under 1% in naive cells.

Sorting isolated naive CD8 T cells as CD8+CD4-CCR7+CD45RA+ events. TCRdb reprocessed the PCR reads with MiXCR, giving one entry per CDR3 protein. Among 300,000 to 400,000 distinct CDR3 sequences, under 25% were seen once, and the ten largest hold about 0.73%. The receptor was isolated from a human donor in good health. Some libraries in this study had Jurkat cell RNA spiked in. Sequencing input: naive CD8+ T cells from blood, with Jurkat cell RNA spiked in. Described subset: FACS-sorted CD8+CD4-CCR7+CD45RA+ naive T cells. The chain recombines TRBV6-2 or TRBV6-3 with TRBJ2-7; the match to TRBD1 covers 7 bases. CDR3 DNA: TGTGCCAGCAGACCGGGACAGATGACCTACGAGCAGTACTTC. It yields the protein CASRPGQMTYEQYF.